The 18 T cell receptor beta chains below come from one sample, sequenced in a study of blood T cell repertoires in COVID-19 (dated by TCRdb to 2019 to 2021). Library generation was performed with the immunoSEQ multiplex PCR assay. TCRdb stores this immuneACCESS table with in-frame sequences only. Part of the clones is absent; in the studies checked, under half of the shortfall reflects unresolved V genes, and no reason is known for the rest. The sample table lists roughly 250,000 clones, over 80% of them with a count of one. Roughly 3.3% of the sample comes from the top ten. Sequenced input: peripheral blood. The receptors come from a woman in her thirties or forties with acute or convalescent COVID-19.

CDR3 protein: CASSPNGGVSEQFF. Written as DNA, the CDR3 is TGTGCCAGCAGCCCCAACGGGGGGGTTAGTGAGCAGTTCTTC. The gene calls are TRBV3-1 (or the pseudogene TRBV3-2) and TRBJ2-1; 8 nucleotides line up with TRBD2. Looked up from germline, CDR1 is LGHDT and CDR2 is YNNKEL (reference sequence). The CDR3 spans 14 residues. The V gene end was trimmed by 4 bases and the J gene end by 9 bases; junction bases not matched to a gene: 8.

The chain is built from TRBV2 and TRBJ1-1; 9 bases fit TRBD1. This CDR3 is 14 amino acids long. Germline lookup yields CDR1 SNHLY and CDR2 FYNNEI. V was clipped by 5 bases and J by 1 base; unmatched bases: 2. The CDR3 DNA follows: TGTGCCAGCAGTTTGACAGGGGGGAACACTGAAGCTTTCTTT. It yields the protein CASSLTGGNTEAFF.

The rearrangement links TRBV19 to TRBJ1-5; 11 positions match TRBD1. J lost 1 base, V lost 6 bases, and 11 bases had no gene match. CDR1 LNHDA and CDR2 SQIVND come from the germline V gene (reference sequence). CDR3 length equals 18 residues. The CDR3 nucleotides read TGTGCCAGTAGAAATACCAGGGACAGGGGGTCGAGCAATCAGCCCCAGCATTTT. It specifies CASRNTRDRGSSNQPQHF.

The chain employs TRBV14 and TRBJ2-6; 7 bases fit TRBD2. With V trimmed by 4 bases and J by 3 bases, 0 bases remained unmatched. From germline, CDR1 is SGHDN and CDR2 FVKESK. There are 14 residues in the CDR3. The CDR3 here is CASSPGGGANVLTF. The CDR3 DNA sequence: TGTGCCAGCAGCCCGGGAGGTGGGGCCAACGTCCTGACTTTC.

This chain uses TRBV27 with TRBJ2-7; TRBD2 might be the D (5 bases). The CDR3 contains 12 residues. The germline V gene has CDR1 MNHEY and CDR2 SMNVEV (reference sequence). The V end lost 6 bases, the J end lost 4 bases, and 10 bases lay between the germline ends. CDR3 DNA: TGTGCCAGCAGCCCGAGGAGGTACGAGCAGTACGTC. Protein product: CASSPRRYEQYV.

The rearrangement links TRBV11-2 to TRBJ2-6, with 7 bases aligning to TRBD1. Germline assignment: CDR1 SGHAT and CDR2 FQNNGV. The CDR3 is made up of 18 amino acids. V lost 4 bases to trimming and J lost 2 bases; unmatched junction nucleotides: 11. The CDR3 nucleotides are TGTGCCAGCAGCTCATTCAGGGGGATCTTTGCTGGGGCCAACGTCCTGACTTTC. Its translation is CASSSFRGIFAGANVLTF.

This clone was seen only a few times. The V gene is TRBV19, the J gene TRBJ1-1; tentatively, D is TRBD1 (5 bases). Germline V gives CDR1 LNHDA, CDR2 SQIVND (reference sequence). The CDR3 contains 13 residues. V was shortened by 4 bases and J by 6 bases, with 12 bases between the two germline ends. In DNA, the CDR3 is TGTGCCAGTAGTAATCGGGGGAGCCCTGAAGCTTTCTTT. The encoded protein is CASSNRGSPEAFF.

J is TRBJ1-4 and V is TRBV11-2; the match to TRBD1 covers 7 bases. This CDR3 is built from 14 residues. Germline V gene sequence: CDR1 SGHAT, CDR2 FQNNGV. V lost 5 bases and J lost 3; bases outside the gene matches: 3. The CDR3 sequence: CASSQGTANEKLFF. Written as DNA, the CDR3 is TGTGCCAGCAGCCAAGGGACAGCTAATGAAAAACTGTTTTTT.

This chain uses TRBV7-8 with TRBJ2-1; D perhaps matches TRBD2 (6 bases). Germline CDR1 and CDR2: SGHVS and FQNEAQ. Trimming pared 1 base from V and 0 bases from J, leaving 13 bases between. This CDR3 has 17 residues. The CDR3 is CASSLVEGGSSYNEQFF. The CDR3, as DNA: TGTGCCAGCAGCTTAGTGGAGGGCGGTAGCTCCTACAATGAGCAGTTCTTC. Together with reference TRBV7-8 and TRBJ2-1, the CDR3 gives the full variable domain: GAGVSQSPRYKVAKRGQDVALRCDPISGHVSLFWYQQALGQGPEFLTYFQNEAQLDKSGLPSDRFFAERPEGSVSTLKIQRTQQEDSAVYLCASSLVEGGSSYNEQFFGPGTRLTVL.

The V and J genes are TRBV4-1 and TRBJ1-2, with D possibly TRBD1 on 6 matching bases. The V end was cut by 3 bases, the J end by 4 bases, with 12 bases between. CDR1 is MGHRA and CDR2 is YSYEKL in the germline V gene. This CDR3 region has 14 residues. The CDR3, as DNA: TGCGCCAGCAGCCACTTGGGACATAGCTATGGCTACACCTTC. Translated, it gives CASSHLGHSYGYTF.

This clone appeared once. This chain joins TRBV5-6 and TRBJ1-2; D remains unclear. Germline V CDR1 and CDR2: SGHDT, YYEEEE. The V end lost 0 bases, the J end lost 5 bases, and 11 bases lay between the germline ends. This CDR3 spans 14 amino acids. The CDR3 region is CASSLDRREYGYTF. Here the CDR3 DNA reads TGTGCCAGCAGCTTGGATCGGCGGGAATATGGCTACACCTTC.

The chain is built from TRBV2 and TRBJ1-2; unclear D gene. V gave up 2 bases and J gave up 0 bases, with 10 bases separating them. The CDR3 spans 15 residues. Per the germline V gene, CDR1 is SNHLY and CDR2 is FYNNEI. Written as DNA, the CDR3 is TGTGCCAGCAGTGAATCCGACGGAGCTAACTATGGCTACACCTTC. Encoded protein: CASSESDGANYGYTF.

This chain's CDR3 is CAISGDTKNSPLHF. DNA for the CDR3: TGTGCCATCAGCGGGGACACTAAAAATTCACCCCTCCACTTT. The V gene is TRBV10-3, the J gene TRBJ1-6; tentative D call: TRBD1 (6 bases). Trimming took 6 bases from V and 7 from J, leaving 13 bases between them. CDR1 is ENHRY and CDR2 is SYGVKD in the germline V gene. CDR3 size: 14 residues.

The chain couples TRBV19 to TRBJ1-1; unclear D gene. The germline CDR1 and CDR2 sequences are LNHDA and SQIVND (reference sequence). The length of the CDR3 is 12 residues. Trimming cost V 7 bases and J 13 bases, with 19 bases left between them. The CDR3 is CASKNSGVRFFF. The DNA for the CDR3 is TGTGCCAGTAAGAACTCCGGGGTCCGTTTTTTCTTT. Combining the CDR3 with reference TRBV19 and TRBJ1-1 gives the whole variable domain DGGITQSPKYLFRKEGQNVTLSCEQNLNHDAMYWYRQDPGQGLRLIYYSQIVNDFQKGDIAEGYSVSREKKESFPLTVTSAQKNPTAFYLCASKNSGVRFFFGQGTRLTVV.

The chain couples TRBV27 to TRBJ1-2; D is uncertain. V shed 8 bases and J shed 4 bases, with 17 bases lying between them. Per the germline V gene, CDR1 is MNHEY and CDR2 is SMNVEV (reference sequence). The CDR3 length is 14 residues. CDR3 sequence (DNA): TGTGCCAGCCGTCCCGAGGGAGCTGGCTATGGCTACACCTTC. Protein sequence: CASRPEGAGYGYTF.

The chain has TRBV30 and TRBJ1-4, with TRBD1 matching over 9 bases. This CDR3 has 14 residues. J gave up 8 bases and V 1 base, and 5 bases lay outside the gene matches. Germline-derived CDR1 and CDR2 are GTSNPN and SVGIG (reference sequence). CDR3 in DNA: TGTGCCTGGAGTGGGGGACAGGGCAGAGAAAAACTGTTTTTT. Encoded protein: CAWSGGQGREKLFF.

The V and J genes are TRBV6-6 and TRBJ1-6; D may be TRBD1 (6 bases). The ends were cut back, 7 bases at V and 9 bases at J, with 19 bases in the middle. This CDR3 region has 15 residues. Germline V CDR1 and CDR2: MNHNY, SVGAGI (reference sequence). The CDR3 sequence: CASTPSGGESSPLHF. In nucleotides, the CDR3 is TGTGCCAGCACCCCAAGCGGGGGCGAAAGTTCACCCCTCCACTTT.

The J gene is TRBJ1-2, the V gene TRBV18, with TRBD1 as a possible D gene (6 bases). V dropped 3 bases and J dropped 7 bases, with 18 bases sitting between them. Germline CDR1 and CDR2: KGHSH and LQKENI. The CDR3 consists of 15 residues. CDR3 sequence reads: CASSPPTGQPFGYTF. The CDR3 DNA reads as TGTGCCAGCTCACCGCCTACGGGACAACCCTTTGGCTACACCTTC. Variable domain in full (rest from reference TRBV18 and TRBJ1-2): NAGVMQNPRHLVRRRGQEARLRCSPMKGHSHVYWYRQLPEEGLKFMVYLQKENIIDESGMPKERFSAEFPKEGPSILRIQQVVRGDSAAYFCASSPPTGQPFGYTFGSGTRLTVV.